This T cell receptor (beta chain) was observed in a study of blood T cell repertoires in COVID-19. Study at large: Some COVID-19 samples were acute and others convalescent; all came from the United States, Italy and Spain. Nucleic acid was either cDNA or gDNA, and it came from T cells, B-cell-depleted T cells, or PBMCs.

Methods used by the authors: Estimation of nucleated cell counts relied on the amplification of reference gene primers. Using immunoSEQ multiplex PCR, the repertoire was profiled, and TCRdb retains in-frame clones only, with some absent. The V and J calls and the clone size are those of that table, but D and trimming were determined from the DNA. The sample includes 210,000 or so clones, 70% to 85% of them seen just once. The germline gives CDR1 SNHLY, CDR2 FYNNEI. V trimming: 10 bases; J trimming: 4 bases; junction bases outside the gene matches: 13. The CDR3 is 14 residues long. The chain has TRBV2 and TRBJ2-7; 7 bases agree with TRBD1. The receptor was derived from a man over 45 who had recovered from COVID-19. Sequenced sample: peripheral blood. Here the CDR3 reads CATKPDRVSYEQYF. The CDR3 DNA follows: TGTGCCACGAAACCCGACAGGGTGTCATACGAGCAGTACTTC.